This T cell receptor beta chain derives from a study of CD8+CD57+ T cells in acquired aplastic anemia. Selection for sequencing was limited to patients who had shown CD8+CD57+ cell expansion by flow cytometry. Genomic DNA, the template, was used for profiling of the TCR beta VDJ and CDR3. Each CDR3 protein is one row after TCRdb ran MiXCR on the reads. The data show 150,000 to 200,000 distinct CDR3 sequences, around half seen once. The V gene's germline CDR1 is DFQATT and CDR2 SNEGSKA (reference sequence). The germline V and J ends were trimmed by 3 bases and 7 bases, with 12 bases remaining between them. This CDR3 region has 12 residues.

This clonotype was obtained from a human donor with aplastic anemia. Sequencing was performed on sorted CD4+, CD8+, or CD8+CD57+ T cells (not recorded which) from PBMCs. The chain joins TRBV20-1 to TRBJ2-5; TRBD2 is a possible D gene (5 bases). CDR3 sequence reads: CSASEEVATQYF. The CDR3 coding sequence is TGCAGTGCTAGTGAGGAGGTGGCGACCCAGTACTTC.